One and the same sample provided the 18 T cell receptor beta chains below, sequenced in a study of T cell repertoires in cytomegalovirus infection. TCRdb independently ran MiXCR on the reads; one entry per CDR3 protein. The sample gives some 300,000 distinct CDR3 sequences, about a tenth of which show up once; less than 3% is in the top ten. The sequenced sample consisted of PBMCs. These receptors were collected from a human donor in good health (CMV status not recorded). Some clones in this sample may be carry-over from other donors' samples.

DNA for the CDR3: TGCAGTGCTAGAGATCGGGCGAGGAGCTCCTACGAGCAGTACTTC. Translated: CSARDRARSSYEQYF. The chain recombines TRBV20-1 with TRBJ2-7; no clear D gene. The germline V gene encodes CDR1 DFQATT and CDR2 SNEGSKA (reference sequence). Trimming removed 0 bases from V and 0 bases from J, with 12 bases in between. The CDR3 is made up of 15 amino acids.

The V gene is TRBV20-1, the J gene TRBJ2-7; D not certain. Deletions cut 0 bases from V and 6 bases from J, with 9 bases between. Germline loops: CDR1 DFQATT, CDR2 SNEGSKA (reference sequence). The CDR3 is 12 residues long. The chain's CDR3 is CSARDRVAEQYF. The CDR3 DNA sequence: TGCAGTGCTAGAGATAGGGTAGCCGAGCAGTACTTC.

The rearrangement uses TRBV4-3 and TRBJ2-1; D unresolved. Germline V lookup: CDR1 LGHNA, CDR2 YSLEER. The CDR3 sequence is 17 residues long. Trimming cost V 2 bases and J 9 bases, with 23 bases left between them. The CDR3 DNA reads TGCGCCAGCAGCCAAATACCCCGGAAACCGGGCCAGGTTGAGCAGTTCTTC. Protein product: CASSQIPRKPGQVEQFF.

This clonotype was observed many times. The rearrangement links TRBV7-9 to TRBJ2-7; 11 bases line up with TRBD1. Per the germline V gene, CDR1 is SEHNR and CDR2 is FQNEAQ (reference sequence). The CDR3 extends over 16 amino acids. V gave up 7 bases and J gave up 4 bases; unmatched junction bases: 12. The CDR3 is CASTGTGGKSTYEQYF. DNA of the CDR3: TGTGCCAGCACCGGGACAGGGGGAAAATCAACTTACGAGCAGTACTTC.

This clonotype has ten or more counts. The chain links TRBV6-2 or TRBV6-3 to TRBJ1-1; D call uncertain. This CDR3 contains 14 residues. Germline V lookup: CDR1 MNHEY, CDR2 SVGEGT. V was pared by 5 bases and J by 1 base, with 11 bases between. CDR3 residues: CASSTPLTNTEAFF. CDR3 DNA: TGTGCCAGCAGTACCCCCCTTACGAACACTGAAGCTTTCTTT.

Ten or more counts support this clonotype. The genes are TRBV14 and TRBJ2-5; D is undetermined. Germline loops: CDR1 SGHDN, CDR2 FVKESK. The V gene lost 1 base and the J gene lost 5 bases, with 5 bases spanning the gap. The CDR3 has 12 residues. The CDR3 DNA is TGTGCCAGCAGCCAAGCGGGCGAGACCCAGTACTTC. It codes for CASSQAGETQYF.

This clonotype has a count of ten or more. The gene calls are TRBV7-2 and TRBJ1-1; D might be TRBD1 (6 bases). The CDR3 is made up of 15 amino acids. V lost 1 base, J lost 5 bases, and 14 bases lay in between. The germline CDR1 and CDR2 sequences are SGHTA and FQGNSA. The CDR3 here is CASSLGGQGRTEAFF. CDR3 nucleotide sequence: TGTGCCAGCAGCTTAGGGGGGCAGGGTCGGACTGAAGCTTTCTTT.

As for this clonotype: Since no conserved phenylalanine or tryptophan closes the CDR3, a read error is the likely cause. The chain links TRBV6-2 or TRBV6-3 to TRBJ1-1, with 8 bases aligning to TRBD1. Germline values: CDR1 MNHEY, CDR2 SVGEGT. The CDR3 runs to 13 residues. After removal of 5 bases from V and 5 bases from J, the junction contained 4 bases not matched to a gene. DNA of the CDR3: TGTGCCAGCAGTCCCAGGGGGCGTACTGAAGCTTTCGTT. Amino acid sequence: CASSPRGRTEAFV.

This clonotype was detected ten times or more. The CDR3 nucleotides are TGTGCCAGCAGTTACTCGATGGTTACAGGGCGCAATGAGCAGTTCTTC. Translating gives CASSYSMVTGRNEQFF. The rearrangement joins TRBV6-6 to TRBJ2-1, with a possible D match to TRBD1 (6 bases). This CDR3 has 16 amino acids. The V gene's germline CDR1 is MNHNY and CDR2 SVGAGI (reference sequence). The V and J ends lost 0 bases and 6 bases respectively, with 15 bases between them.

This clonotype was found many times. The chain links TRBV7-2 to TRBJ2-3; D may be TRBD1 (6 bases). This CDR3 is 13 amino acids long. Germline CDR1 reads SGHTA; CDR2 reads FQGNSA. Trimming cost V 3 bases and J 11 bases, with 15 bases left between them. The CDR3 DNA sequence: TGTGCCAGCAGCTTCCTTCCGGACAGAGAGCAGTATTTT. Its protein is CASSFLPDREQYF.

The chain uses TRBV20-1 and TRBJ2-5, with 9 bases aligning to TRBD2. Germline-derived CDR1 and CDR2 are DFQATT and SNEGSKA (reference sequence). The CDR3 loop spans 14 amino acids. The trim removed 3 bases at V and 3 bases at J, leaving 5 bases unmatched. The CDR3 bases are TGCAGTGCTAGTGTAGCGGGGGTCAAAGAGACCCAGTACTTC. Translating gives CSASVAGVKETQYF.

This clonotype was counted ten times or more. This sequence joins TRBV7-9 and TRBJ1-4; a weak D match, TRBD1 (6 bases). The germline V and J ends were trimmed by 5 bases and 5 bases, with 15 bases remaining between them. The CDR3 has 15 amino acids. Per germline, CDR1 SEHNR and CDR2 FQNEAQ (reference sequence). CDR3 region: CASSLRQDGNEKLFF. The CDR3 bases are TGTGCCAGCAGCCTCCGACAGGATGGGAATGAAAAACTGTTTTTT.

This clonotype occurred a few times. J is TRBJ2-1 and V is TRBV10-3, with D perhaps TRBD1 (6 bases). V lost 10 bases and J lost 2, with 15 bases in between. From germline, CDR1 is ENHRY and CDR2 SYGVKD. The CDR3 extends over 14 amino acids. Here the CDR3 DNA reads TGTGCCAGCTTATCAGGGGAACCCTACAATGAGCAGTTCTTC. This gives the protein CASLSGEPYNEQFF.

In this sample, this clonotype turned up many times. The genes are TRBV28 and TRBJ2-4; tentative D call: TRBD1 (5 bases). V shed 1 base and J shed 5 bases, with 12 bases lying between them. The CDR3 extends over 15 amino acids. CDR1 and CDR2 (germline): MDHEN, SYDVKM. The CDR3 bases are TGTGCCAGCAGTTTATTCGGCCAGGGCCAAAACATTCAGTACTTC. Translating it yields CASSLFGQGQNIQYF.

In its sample, this clonotype was seen many times. The chain is built from TRBV6-5 and TRBJ1-6; possible D gene TRBD1, 5 bases. V dropped 6 bases and J dropped 6 bases, with 15 bases sitting between them. This CDR3 has 15 amino acids. Germline assignment: CDR1 MNHEY and CDR2 SVGAGI. CDR3: CASRYMGGSNSPLHF. The CDR3, as DNA: TGTGCCAGCAGATATATGGGGGGGTCTAATTCACCCCTCCACTTT.

The V call is TRBV2, the J call TRBJ2-3, with 8 bases identical to TRBD2. CDR1 SNHLY and CDR2 FYNNEI come from the germline V gene. With V trimmed by 3 bases and J by 1 base, 6 bases remained unmatched. This CDR3 has 16 amino acids. The CDR3 here is CASSELAGGRTDTQYF. The CDR3 region has the DNA TGTGCCAGCAGTGAGTTGGCGGGGGGCCGCACAGATACGCAGTATTTT.

This clonotype was observed at least ten times. V usage is TRBV6-2 or TRBV6-3 and J usage is TRBJ1-6; possibly TRBD1 for D (5 bases). The V and J ends lost 8 bases and 10 bases respectively, with 15 bases between them. Germline V gene data show CDR1 as MNHEY and CDR2 as SVGEGT. This CDR3 spans 13 amino acids. CDR3 sequence reads: CASFRDAGSPLHF. The DNA for the CDR3 is TGTGCCAGCTTCCGGGACGCTGGATCACCCCTCCACTTT.

This clonotype has at least ten counts. This chain connects TRBV14 to TRBJ2-2; 10 bases match TRBD2. Germline values: CDR1 SGHDN, CDR2 FVKESK. The CDR3 is made up of 14 amino acids. Unmatched junction bases numbered 6, after V lost 10 bases and J lost 4 bases. CDR3 loop: CATGLAETTGELFF. The CDR3 DNA sequence: TGTGCCACCGGACTAGCGGAAACCACCGGGGAGCTGTTTTTT.